This entry lists 20 T cell receptor beta chains sequenced from one sample in a study of graft-versus-host responses after intestinal transplantation. Using immunoSEQ multiplex PCR, the repertoire was profiled, and TCRdb retains in-frame clones only, with some absent. The sample includes more than 1,000 clones, 65% to 80% seen only once; the top ten take around 28%. The authors processed graft tissue to release intraepithelial and lamina propria lymphocytes. This specimen consisted of ileum tissue, obtained approximately 250 days after intestinal transplantation. The receptors derive from a human patient who received an intestinal transplant, so some T cells may come from the graft donor.

V usage is TRBV6-1 and J usage is TRBJ2-2, with D hard to call. Germline values: CDR1 MNHNS, CDR2 SASEGT. CDR3 size: 13 residues. V was shortened by 5 bases and J by 5 bases, with 9 bases between the two germline ends. CDR3 sequence reads: CASSSGPTGELFF. CDR3 sequence (DNA): TGTGCCAGCAGTTCTGGACCAACCGGGGAGCTGTTTTTT.

By frequency in the sample, this clone is large (0.1 to 1%). The chain has TRBV7-7 and TRBJ1-5; D is undetermined. From germline, CDR1 is SSHAT and CDR2 FNYEAQ (reference sequence). CDR3 length equals 11 residues. Trimming stripped 6 bases from V and 3 bases from J, with 3 bases between. Written as DNA, the CDR3 is TGTGCCAGCAGTCTCAATCAGCCCCAGCATTTT. It yields the protein CASSLNQPQHF.

This chain links TRBV4-1 with TRBJ2-3, with D perhaps TRBD1 or TRBD2 (6 bases each). The CDR3 has 19 residues. CDR1 is MGHRA, CDR2 YSYEKL, per germline. Trimming stripped 4 bases from V and 2 bases from J, with 25 bases between. The CDR3 loop reads CASSRRGGLNFDYTDTQYF. As DNA, the CDR3 is TGCGCCAGCAGCCGTAGAGGGGGACTTAACTTCGATTACACAGATACGCAGTATTTT.

The chain uses TRBV19 and TRBJ2-7; 12 nucleotides align to TRBD1. V lost 1 base, J lost 1 base, and 23 bases stayed unmatched. Looked up from germline, CDR1 is LNHDA and CDR2 is SQIVND (reference sequence). This CDR3 has 23 amino acids. This CDR3 is CASSIGGDRGLVGERAVSYEQYF. As DNA, the CDR3 is TGTGCCAGTAGTATAGGAGGGGACAGGGGGCTTGTTGGTGAGAGAGCGGTTTCCTACGAGCAGTACTTC.

The chain employs TRBV4-3 and TRBJ2-7; 8 positions match TRBD1. The CDR3 loop spans 16 amino acids. With V trimmed by 1 base and J by 6 bases, 11 bases remained unmatched. The germline V gene encodes CDR1 LGHNA and CDR2 YSLEER. The CDR3 protein is CASSQGSGGVLSEQYF. The DNA of the CDR3 is TGCGCCAGCAGCCAAGGGTCAGGGGGCGTCCTAAGCGAGCAGTACTTC.

The chain combines TRBV10-2 with TRBJ1-3; D call uncertain. The CDR3 has 16 residues. Germline V gives CDR1 WSHSY, CDR2 SAAADI. V lost 2 bases and J lost 0, with 11 bases in between. The CDR3 coding sequence is TGCGCCAGCAGTGAGAACGGGTTTTACTCTGGAAACACCATATATTTT. Its protein is CASSENGFYSGNTIYF.

The genes are TRBV5-6 and TRBJ2-1; D possibly corresponds to TRBD2 (6 bases). Per the germline V gene, CDR1 is SGHDT and CDR2 is YYEEEE. The CDR3 runs to 17 residues. The V end was cut by 2 bases, the J end by 0 bases, with 15 bases between. CDR3 nucleotide sequence: TGTGCCAGCAGCTTACTACCACTAGCACTCTCCTACAATGAGCAGTTCTTC. It specifies CASSLLPLALSYNEQFF.

In nucleotides, the CDR3 is TGTGCCAGTAGTATAGATCGTGGGACTAGGTCCTACGAGCAGTACTTC. This translates into CASSIDRGTRSYEQYF. V usage is TRBV19 and J usage is TRBJ2-7, with 8 bases identical to TRBD2. CDR3 length: 16 amino acids. The V gene end was trimmed by 0 bases and the J gene end by 1 base; junction bases not matched to a gene: 5. CDR1 is LNHDA, CDR2 SQIVND, per germline (reference sequence). Full variable domain (missing parts from reference TRBV19 and TRBJ2-7): DGGITQSPKYLFRKEGQNVTLSCEQNLNHDAMYWYRQDPGQGLRLIYYSQIVNDFQKGDIAEGYSVSREKKESFPLTVTSAQKNPTAFYLCASSIDRGTRSYEQYFGPGTRLTVT.

This clone has only a few counts. This chain connects TRBV27 to TRBJ2-7; 9 bases are a match to TRBD2. Germline V gene data show CDR1 as MNHEY and CDR2 as SMNVEV (reference sequence). CDR3 length: 14 amino acids. Trimming removed 2 bases from V and 5 bases from J; junction bases left unmatched: 4. CDR3 sequence reads: CASSLLAGLDEQYF. The CDR3, as DNA: TGTGCCAGCAGTTTACTAGCGGGATTGGACGAGCAGTACTTC.

This clone is labeled large. The V and J genes are TRBV6-1 and TRBJ2-6, with unresolved D. The germline gives CDR1 MNHNS, CDR2 SASEGT. With 1 base removed from V and 0 bases from J, the gap between germline ends came to 4 bases. The CDR3 spans 15 residues. CDR3 DNA sequence: TGTGCCAGCAGTGAAGGGGGCTCTGGGGCCAACGTCCTGACTTTC. Translation: CASSEGGSGANVLTF.

A single count supports this clone. The gene calls are TRBV4-1 and TRBJ2-1; D unclear. Germline CDR1 MGHRA, CDR2 YSYEKL. The CDR3 contains 14 residues. With 0 bases removed from V and 15 bases from J, the gap between germline ends came to 18 bases. The CDR3 DNA sequence: TGCGCCAGCAGCCAAGAGGGTGAGCTTAGAGCACGGTTCTTC. This translates into CASSQEGELRARFF.

The CDR3 loop reads CASSFQGSYTF. The CDR3 region has the DNA TGTGCCAGCAGTTTTCAGGGTAGCTACACCTTC. The chain has TRBV27 and TRBJ1-2; TRBD1 is a possible D gene (5 bases). The germline V gene has CDR1 MNHEY and CDR2 SMNVEV (reference sequence). The CDR3 totals 11 residues. Trimming removed 3 bases at V and 9 bases at J, with 8 bases between.

The gene calls are TRBV28 and TRBJ2-7; TRBD1 or TRBD2 may be the D gene (5 bases each). The V gene lost 3 bases and the J gene lost 5 bases, with 14 bases spanning the gap. The germline V gene encodes CDR1 MDHEN and CDR2 SYDVKM. The CDR3 sequence is 14 residues long. The CDR3 region is CASSLGPQSNEQYF. CDR3 nucleotide sequence: TGTGCCAGCAGTTTGGGACCACAAAGTAACGAGCAGTACTTC.

The genes are TRBV28 and TRBJ2-7; weak D call: TRBD2 (5 bases). This CDR3 comprises 14 residues. Germline V gene data show CDR1 as MDHEN and CDR2 as SYDVKM. V gave up 2 bases and J gave up 0 bases, with 8 bases separating them. The DNA for the CDR3 is TGTGCCAGCAGTTTAGCGGGCGGCTCCTACGAGCAGTACTTC. Translation: CASSLAGGSYEQYF.

The chain joins TRBV5-5 to TRBJ1-5; weak D call: TRBD1 (5 bases). Germline values: CDR1 SGHKS, CDR2 YYEKEE (reference sequence). Trimming stripped 0 bases from V and 2 bases from J, with 12 bases between. The CDR3 consists of 16 residues. The CDR3 DNA sequence: TGTGCCAGCAGCTTGGAAGGGACTTGGGGCAATCAGCCCCAGCATTTT. The encoded protein is CASSLEGTWGNQPQHF.

This chain links TRBV13 with TRBJ2-5, with D hard to call. CDR3 length equals 11 residues. Deletions cut 6 bases from V and 5 bases from J, with 7 bases between. The germline V gene has CDR1 PRHDT and CDR2 FYEKMQ (reference sequence). The CDR3 loop reads CASSPSETQYF. CDR3 in DNA: TGTGCCAGCAGTCCCTCGGAGACCCAGTACTTC.

The chain employs TRBV4-3 and TRBJ2-1, with TRBD2 matching over 10 bases. The germline V gene has CDR1 LGHNA and CDR2 YSLEER. The CDR3 consists of 16 residues. With V trimmed by 1 base and J by 8 bases, 8 bases remained unmatched. CDR3 DNA: TGCGCCAGCAGCCAAGGAGCGGGAGGGGGTTTCCATGAGCAGTTCTTC. Its translation: CASSQGAGGGFHEQFF.

This sequence joins TRBV6-6 and TRBJ1-3; 7 positions match TRBD1. V trimming: 6 bases; J trimming: 4 bases; junction bases outside the gene matches: 3. The germline V gene has CDR1 MNHNY and CDR2 SVGAGI (reference sequence). The CDR3 has 13 amino acids. The CDR3 bases are TGTGCCAGCAGGTCAGGGGGAGGAAACACCATATATTTT. It yields the protein CASRSGGGNTIYF.

The rearrangement uses TRBV6-4 and TRBJ2-5; 8 bases fit TRBD2. The CDR3 has 14 residues. The germline V gene encodes CDR1 MRHNA and CDR2 SNTAGT. The V segment lost 4 bases and the J segment 3 bases; nucleotides outside the gene matches: 4. Written as DNA, the CDR3 is TGTGCCAGCAGTGCTCGAGCGGGAGAAGAGACCCAGTACTTC. Its protein is CASSARAGEETQYF.

V is TRBV4-2 and J is TRBJ1-5, with D possibly TRBD1 on 5 matching bases. The CDR3 is made up of 14 amino acids. V was cut by 0 bases and J by 6 bases, with 9 bases left in between. The germline V gene encodes CDR1 LGHNA and CDR2 YNFKEQ. The CDR3 region is CASSQDRGFQPQHF. The CDR3, as DNA: TGTGCCAGCAGCCAAGATAGGGGCTTTCAGCCCCAGCATTTT.